Below, 23 T cell receptor beta chains from the same sample are listed, as sequenced in a study of Ad26.COV2.S vaccination and SARS-CoV-2 variants. Sequencing used immunoSEQ multiplex PCR; TCRdb keeps in-frame clones, though not all of them. The sample includes 350,000 to 500,000 clones, about 92% seen only once; the top ten take less than 4.5%. This sample's treatment: roughly 19 received Ad26.COV2.S at low or high dose, single or two shots; 5 received placebo; per-sample allocation not given. Following the first vaccine or placebo injection, samples were taken on day 63. This specimen was peripheral blood, taken in a trial of Ad26.COV2.S vaccine versus placebo. The receptors derive from a person between 18 and 65 years old who received the Ad26.COV2.S COVID-19 vaccine or a placebo.

The J gene is TRBJ2-7, the V gene TRBV14; D remains ambiguous. V lost 1 base and J 1 base, leaving 5 bases between the germline ends. Germline assignment: CDR1 SGHDN and CDR2 FVKESK. The CDR3 is 13 amino acids. Here the CDR3 DNA reads TGTGCCAGCAGCCAAGGGGCGTCCTACGAGCAGTACTTC. Amino acids: CASSQGASYEQYF.

This clone has just a few counts. V usage is TRBV11-2 and J usage is TRBJ2-3; 11 bases are a match to TRBD2. The CDR3 totals 18 residues. V lost 4 bases, J lost 3 bases, and 12 bases stayed unmatched. Per germline, CDR1 SGHAT and CDR2 FQNNGV. The CDR3 DNA follows: TGTGCCAGCAGCTCGAGGGATCCTAGCGGGAGGTATACAGATACGCAGTATTTT. Residues: CASSSRDPSGRYTDTQYF.

The J gene is TRBJ1-5, the V gene TRBV6-5; 7 bases align to TRBD1. From germline, CDR1 is MNHEY and CDR2 SVGAGI. The CDR3 is made up of 13 amino acids. Trimming cost V 6 bases and J 7 bases; bases outside gene matches: 6. CDR3 sequence: CASRLQGIQPQHF. In nucleotides, the CDR3 is TGTGCCAGCAGGCTACAGGGGATCCAGCCCCAGCATTTT.

The chain couples TRBV7-3 to TRBJ2-5; D possibly uses TRBD1 or TRBD2 (5 bases each). With 5 bases removed from V and 2 bases from J, the gap between germline ends came to 15 bases. The V gene's germline CDR1 is SGHTA and CDR2 FQGTGA. This CDR3 comprises 15 residues. The DNA of the CDR3 is TGTGCCAGCAGCCAGGCCGGGACCAAGCAAGAGACCCAGTACTTC. This sequence encodes CASSQAGTKQETQYF.

This chain uses TRBV9 with TRBJ2-3; TRBD2 matches at 7 bases. The CDR3 is 18 residues long. Germline V gene sequence: CDR1 SGDLS, CDR2 YYNGEE. V lost 0 bases to trimming and J lost 2 bases; unmatched junction nucleotides: 12. CDR3 in amino acids: CASSVATSAGALTDTQYF. The CDR3 bases are TGTGCCAGCAGCGTAGCCACCAGTGCGGGAGCCCTCACAGATACGCAGTATTTT.

The V and J genes are TRBV24-1 and TRBJ2-5; unclear D gene. The CDR3 is 12 amino acids. CDR1 and CDR2 from the germline V gene are KGHDR and SFDVKD. V was trimmed by 12 bases and J by 3 bases, leaving 13 bases between them. DNA for the CDR3: TGTGCCCCATACATAAGGGAAGAGACCCAGTACTTC. Amino acid sequence: CAPYIREETQYF.

V gene TRBV7-3 combines with J gene TRBJ1-1; D is unclear. The CDR3 contains 13 residues. V lost 2 bases to trimming and J lost 5 bases, with 9 bases between them. CDR1 and CDR2 from the germline V gene are SGHTA and FQGTGA. The CDR3 coding sequence is TGTGCCAGCAGCTTAGGGAGTGGGACTGAAGCTTTCTTT. Amino acid sequence: CASSLGSGTEAFF.

The chain carries TRBV15 and TRBJ2-5; D tentatively reads TRBD1 or TRBD2 (5 bases each). V was cut by 0 bases and J by 4 bases, with 12 bases left in between. CDR3 length equals 15 residues. The germline V gene encodes CDR1 LNHNV and CDR2 YYDKDF (reference sequence). CDR3 residues: CATSRDQGAGETQYF. DNA for the CDR3: TGTGCCACCAGCAGAGATCAAGGGGCGGGAGAGACCCAGTACTTC.

J is TRBJ2-1 and V is TRBV20-1, with D perhaps TRBD1 (6 bases). Trimming removed 7 bases at V and 10 bases at J, with 14 bases between. CDR1 DFQATT and CDR2 SNEGSKA come from the germline V gene (reference sequence). The CDR3 has 11 residues. DNA of the CDR3: TGCAGTGTCACAAAGGGGGACGAGCAGTTCTTC. Translation: CSVTKGDEQFF.

This clone was observed a single time. CDR3 DNA: TGTGCCAGCTCACCGCCCTTCCGGTGGGAACACTCTGGGGCCAACGTCCTGACTTTC. It specifies CASSPPFRWEHSGANVLTF. V gene TRBV18 combines with J gene TRBJ2-6, with no clear D. The V gene lost 3 bases and the J gene lost 0 bases, with 18 bases spanning the gap. This CDR3 is 19 amino acids long. In germline, CDR1 is KGHSH, CDR2 LQKENI.

The gene calls are TRBV15 and TRBJ2-5; D is tentatively TRBD1 or TRBD2 (6 bases each). CDR3 length equals 17 residues. The V gene lost 6 bases and the J gene lost 2 bases, with 22 bases spanning the gap. In germline, CDR1 is LNHNV, CDR2 YYDKDF (reference sequence). Here the CDR3 DNA reads TGTGCCACCAGAGGACCAGGAGGGGGGAGCGGTCAAGAGACCCAGTACTTC. Protein product: CATRGPGGGSGQETQYF.

This chain uses TRBV7-3 with TRBJ2-3; no definite D call. The CDR3 extends over 13 amino acids. The ends were cut back, 1 base at V and 6 bases at J, with 8 bases in the middle. Germline CDR1 reads SGHTA; CDR2 reads FQGTGA. The CDR3 DNA reads as TGTGCCAGCAGCTTAAATCTAGGGGATACGCAGTATTTT. Protein: CASSLNLGDTQYF.

The V gene is TRBV5-4, the J gene TRBJ1-3; D unclear. CDR1 is SGHNT, CDR2 YYREEE, per germline (reference sequence). Between the trimmed V and J ends, which lost 1 base and 0 bases, there was a span of 8 bases. This CDR3 has 15 amino acids. The CDR3 DNA is TGTGCCAGCAGCTTGCCCGGGAGCTCTGGAAACACCATATATTTT. It is translated as CASSLPGSSGNTIYF.

The chain recombines TRBV27 with TRBJ1-4; possible D gene TRBD1, 5 bases. CDR3 length: 15 residues. Germline V gene lookup returns CDR1 MNHEY and CDR2 SMNVEV (reference sequence). V was pared by 10 bases and J by 0 bases, with 15 bases between. Written as DNA, the CDR3 is TGTGCCACCAGGGAGGGGCAATCAACTAATGAAAAACTGTTTTTT. It translates to CATREGQSTNEKLFF.

The rearrangement uses TRBV5-6 and TRBJ2-1; D is possibly TRBD2 (6 bases). Germline V gives CDR1 SGHDT, CDR2 YYEEEE. This CDR3 has 13 amino acids. V lost 2 bases and J lost 12, with 15 bases in between. For the CDR3, the DNA is TGTGCCAGCAGCTTCCTTCCTAGGGACTGGCAGTTCTTC. Protein sequence: CASSFLPRDWQFF.

This clone was observed a few times. The chain joins TRBV27 to TRBJ2-7; no clear D gene. The CDR3 has 14 amino acids. V was pared by 3 bases and J by 0 bases, with 9 bases between. Germline V CDR1 and CDR2: MNHEY, SMNVEV (reference sequence). CDR3 DNA sequence: TGTGCCAGCAGTTTCGGCCTTTTCTCCTACGAGCAGTACTTC. The encoded protein is CASSFGLFSYEQYF.

The chain employs TRBV4-3 and TRBJ1-1, with a tentative D call TRBD1 (6 bases). With 0 bases removed from V and 5 bases from J, the gap between germline ends came to 16 bases. The V gene's germline CDR1 is LGHNA and CDR2 YSLEER. The CDR3 spans 16 residues. The CDR3 sequence: CASSQDLPGVGTEAFF. CDR3 coding DNA: TGCGCCAGCAGCCAAGATCTGCCAGGGGTCGGGACTGAAGCTTTCTTT.

This clone was found a few times. This chain connects TRBV19 to TRBJ2-7; 8 bases are a match to TRBD1. CDR3 length: 12 amino acids. Germline V gene lookup returns CDR1 LNHDA and CDR2 SQIVND (reference sequence). CDR3 bases: TGTCACACCGGGACAGGCCACTACGAGCAGTACTTC. Its translation is CHTGTGHYEQYF.

The CDR3 reads CASSLGHRGGTGELFF. In DNA, the CDR3 is TGTGCCAGCAGTTTAGGCCACAGGGGAGGGACCGGGGAGCTGTTTTTT. The chain is built from TRBV27 and TRBJ2-2, with D perhaps TRBD1 or TRBD2 (7 bases each). The CDR3 extends over 16 amino acids. Trimming pared 2 bases from V and 5 bases from J, leaving 15 bases between. Germline V gives CDR1 MNHEY, CDR2 SMNVEV (reference sequence).

Of note for this clone: The junction and the germline gene differ at one end; a read error may be behind it. The chain links TRBV6-1 to TRBJ2-3; possibly TRBD1 for D (5 bases). The CDR3 spans 13 residues. Per germline, CDR1 MNHNS and CDR2 SASEGT. In DNA, the CDR3 is TGTGCCAGCAGGGAAGGGGGCACAGATACGCAGTATTTT. Its protein is CASREGGTDTQYF.

This sequence joins TRBV4-2 and TRBJ2-1; 8 positions agree with TRBD2. This CDR3 comprises 15 residues. Germline trimming cut 2 bases from V and 7 bases from J; bases unmatched to any gene: 7. Germline V CDR1 and CDR2: LGHNA, YNFKEQ. In nucleotides, the CDR3 is TGTGCCAGCAGCCAAACTAGCGGTCTGGGTAATGAGCAGTTCTTC. Encoded protein: CASSQTSGLGNEQFF.

The CDR3 sequence: CASRGSDTGELFF. In DNA, the CDR3 is TGTGCCAGCAGGGGCAGCGACACCGGGGAGCTGTTTTTT. The chain is built from TRBV27 and TRBJ2-2; D is undetermined. The V and J ends lost 6 bases and 3 bases respectively, with 8 bases between them. There are 13 residues in the CDR3. Germline V gene data show CDR1 as MNHEY and CDR2 as SMNVEV (reference sequence).

This chain joins TRBV28 and TRBJ1-4, with 9 bases matching TRBD1. This CDR3 is 17 amino acids long. Germline CDR1 and CDR2: MDHEN and SYDVKM. The V gene end was trimmed by 3 bases and the J gene end by 1 base; junction bases not matched to a gene: 6. As DNA, the CDR3 is TGTGCCAGCAGTTTCCTCCGACAGGGGGGAACTAATGAAAAACTGTTTTTT. It specifies CASSFLRQGGTNEKLFF.